The clone carrying this T cell receptor beta chain has more than one count but fewer than ten. The CDR3 extends over 14 amino acids. Per germline, CDR1 MNHEY and CDR2 SMNVEV (reference sequence). The V end was cut by 2 bases, the J end by 7 bases, with 12 bases between. These data come from a study of T cell changes during pregnancy in multiple sclerosis. Profiling relied on immunoSEQ multiplex PCR, and the TCRdb table lists in-frame clones only, not all of them. Of about 39,000 clones in the sample, 88% are singletons; the top ten hold approximately 4.5%. The specimen was CD8+ T cells from peripheral blood mononuclear cells, collected in the first trimester of pregnancy. The chain links TRBV27 to TRBJ1-5; D might be TRBD1 (5 bases). The TCR comes from a female donor with multiple sclerosis, enrolled in a pregnancy study. Written as DNA, the CDR3 is TGTGCCAGCAGTTTAGGGTTCGGGGGGCAGCCCCAGCATTTT. Translating it yields CASSLGFGGQPQHF.